The rows below give T cell receptor beta chains drawn from one sample of a study of beta chain features in type 1 diabetes. Profiling relied on immunoSEQ multiplex PCR, and the TCRdb table lists in-frame clones only, not all of them. The data hold under 900,000 clones, with 15% to 20% observed a single time. Material: naive CD4+ T cells from blood. These receptors were taken from a woman under 30 in good health. Each CDR3 is given with its conserved first and last residue. A D gene is named only where the DNA matches it firmly. Clone size is stated in some rows and not others, as once, few, many or a class when expanded.

clone_size,d_call,j_call,v_call,cdr3_nt,cdr3_aa
many,TRBD2,TRBJ2-4,TRBV23-1,TGCGCCAGCAGTCAAGGGATACCGGGACTAGCGGGAGGTCTAGCCAAAAACATTCAGTACTTC,CASSQGIPGLAGGLAKNIQYF
.,TRBD2,TRBJ2-3,TRBV4-2,TGTGCCAGCAGCCAAGATCGCGGGAGGGTTACGCAGTATTTT,CASSQDRGRVTQYF
few,.,TRBJ1-5,TRBV19,TGTGCCAGTAGACAGTACAGGGATAGCAATCAGCCCCAGCATTTT,CASRQYRDSNQPQHF
.,.,TRBJ2-3,TRBV10-1,TGCGCCAGCAGTCTAGCCGGGACAGATACGCAGTATTTT,CASSLAGTDTQYF
few,.,TRBJ2-7,TRBV7-2,TGTGCCAGCAGCTTAGGGGGGACCTACGAGCAGTACTTC,CASSLGGTYEQYF
.,TRBD2,TRBJ2-1,TRBV7-9,TGTGCCAGCAGCTCACCGGGACTAGATCCCAATGAGCAGTTCTTC,CASSSPGLDPNEQFF
few,.,TRBJ2-5,TRBV27,TGTGCCAGCAGTTCAACCGGGGCCGTGACAGGGACCCAGTACTTC,CASSSTGAVTGTQYF
.,.,TRBJ2-3,TRBV2,TGTGCCAGCAGCGGGACACCACGGGCAGATACGCAGTATTTT,CASSGTPRADTQYF
few,TRBD1,TRBJ1-2,TRBV28,TGTGCCAGCAGGGCGGACAGGGTCTATGGCTACACCTTC,CASRADRVYGYTF
.,TRBD1,TRBJ2-5,TRBV10-3,TGTGCCATCAGTGTCCGGGACAGGAGCGAGACCCAGTACTTC,CAISVRDRSETQYF
few,.,TRBJ2-5,TRBV6-1,TGTGCCAGCGGGGGTATGAGGGAGACCCAGTACTTC,CASGGMRETQYF
.,.,TRBJ2-1,TRBV29-1,TGCAGCGCCGGATCCCATGAGCAGTTCTTC,CSAGSHEQFF
.,TRBD1,TRBJ1-1,TRBV5-6,TGTGCCAGCAGCCTGCTGGGGGACAGAGACACTGAAGCTTTCTTT,CASSLLGDRDTEAFF
few,.,TRBJ2-5,TRBV4-1,TGCGCCAGCAGCCAAGTCCCAGCGGGCCTCCAAGAGACCCAGTACTTC,CASSQVPAGLQETQYF
few,.,TRBJ2-5,TRBV6-1,TGTGCCAGCACGACAGGAGGCCGAGAGACCCAGTACTTC,CASTTGGRETQYF